These 13 T cell receptor beta chains were all obtained from the same sample, sequenced in a study of PD-L1 blockade in urothelial cancer. Clones were read by immunoSEQ multiplex PCR, and TCRdb kept only the in-frame ones, dropping some. The table has around 110,000 clones, approximately 90% seen once. Time point here: peripheral blood 6 weeks after treatment start. The sequencing used PBMCs, collected around atezolizumab (anti-PD-L1) treatment. The receptors originated from a man between 60 and 75 years old with urothelial cancer.

The count of this clone is one. The V gene is TRBV6-6, the J gene TRBJ2-7; 7 bases match TRBD2. V trimming: 4 bases; J trimming: 0 bases; junction bases outside the gene matches: 9. In germline, CDR1 is MNHNY, CDR2 SVGAGI (reference sequence). This CDR3 is 16 amino acids long. This CDR3 is CASSFSTSLSSYEQYF. For the CDR3, the DNA is TGTGCCAGCAGTTTCTCGACTAGCCTTAGCTCCTACGAGCAGTACTTC.

Worth noting for this clone: A junction end diverges from the germline sequence, so it may reflect a read error. This sequence joins TRBV7-7 and TRBJ2-7; D uncertain. CDR3 length: 13 residues. Germline CDR1 is SSHAT and CDR2 is FNYEAQ (reference sequence). Written as DNA, the CDR3 is TGTGCTAGCAGCTTATCACTTTCCTACGAGCAGTACTTC. Encoded protein: CASSLSLSYEQYF.

With regard to this clone: Since a much larger clone is just one base distant, this may be a read error. The chain's CDR3 is CASRGGYEQYF. The CDR3 coding sequence is TGTGCCAGCAGAGGGGGCTACGAGCAGTACTTC. The chain couples TRBV7-9 to TRBJ2-7, with a weak D call TRBD1 (6 bases). Trimming left V 6 bases short and J 3 bases short, with 6 bases between. Per the germline V gene, CDR1 is SEHNR and CDR2 is FQNEAQ (reference sequence). This CDR3 has 11 residues.

The CDR3 DNA is TGTGCCAGCAGCAAGGGGTACCAAGGCTCTGGGGCCAACGTCCTGACTTTC. The encoded protein is CASSKGYQGSGANVLTF. The chain has TRBV11-2 and TRBJ2-6, with D perhaps matching TRBD1 (5 bases). The CDR3 is 17 residues long. V lost 5 bases and J 0 bases, leaving 14 bases between the germline ends. Germline CDR1 SGHAT, CDR2 FQNNGV.

The rearrangement joins TRBV5-6 to TRBJ2-7, with TRBD2 matching 12 bases. The germline V gene has CDR1 SGHDT and CDR2 YYEEEE. The CDR3 covers 17 residues. V dropped 0 bases and J dropped 4; count of bases not matched to a gene: 8. The CDR3 region has the DNA TGTGCCAGCAGCTTGGAGTCTAGCGGGAGGGTAGGGTACGAGCAGTACTTC. Amino acids: CASSLESSGRVGYEQYF.

This clone has a handful of counts. The V gene is TRBV29-1, the J gene TRBJ2-2; 10 bases map to TRBD2. Per the germline V gene, CDR1 is SQVTM and CDR2 is ANQGSEA. The CDR3 is 15 amino acids. Unmatched junction bases numbered 2, after V lost 3 bases and J lost 1 base. The CDR3 is CSVDASGGNTGELFF. CDR3 nucleotide sequence: TGCAGCGTTGACGCTAGCGGGGGGAACACCGGGGAGCTGTTTTTT.

V is TRBV19 and J is TRBJ2-7; 11 bases agree with TRBD1. Germline trimming cut 6 bases from V and 3 bases from J; bases unmatched to any gene: 7. The length of the CDR3 is 15 residues. Per the germline V gene, CDR1 is LNHDA and CDR2 is SQIVND (reference sequence). CDR3 nucleotide sequence: TGTGCCAGTAGCCAACGGGACAGGGGGTACTACGAGCAGTACTTC. Translating it yields CASSQRDRGYYEQYF.

The chain is built from TRBV4-3 and TRBJ1-4; D remains ambiguous. The CDR3 is 17 residues long. Germline CDR1 reads LGHNA; CDR2 reads YSLEER. V dropped 3 bases and J dropped 2 bases, with 16 bases sitting between them. The CDR3 region has the DNA TGCGCCAGCAGCCAGGGCACAACCAGAAGGACTAATGAAAAACTGTTTTTT. The encoded protein is CASSQGTTRRTNEKLFF.

J is TRBJ1-1 and V is TRBV7-2, with 7 bases matching TRBD1. This CDR3 has 14 amino acids. The junction had 5 bases not matched to a gene; V was cut back by 1 base and J by 6 bases. CDR1 SGHTA and CDR2 FQGNSA come from the germline V gene. The CDR3 sequence is CASSLGQGLAEAFF. CDR3 DNA sequence: TGTGCCAGCAGCTTAGGACAGGGACTTGCTGAAGCTTTCTTT. The entire variable domain, with the rest obtained from reference TRBV7-2 and TRBJ1-1, is as follows: GAGVSQSPSNKVTEKGKDVELRCDPISGHTALYWYRQSLGQGLEFLIYFQGNSAPDKSGLPSDRFSAERTGGSVSTLTIQRTQQEDSAVYLCASSLGQGLAEAFFGQGTRLTVV.

As regards this clone: Germline and junction disagree at one end, which may indicate a read error. The rearrangement uses TRBV7-3 and TRBJ2-3; a possible D gene is TRBD2 (5 bases). This CDR3 contains 14 residues. From germline, CDR1 is SGHTA and CDR2 FQGTGA. DNA for the CDR3: TGTGCCAGCAGCATAACCGACGGGGCAGATACGCAGTATTTT. Amino acid sequence: CASSITDGADTQYF.

J is TRBJ2-7 and V is TRBV10-1; TRBD1 matches at 8 bases. The V gene's germline CDR1 is WNHNN and CDR2 SYGVQD (reference sequence). The CDR3 covers 13 residues. The junction had 5 bases not matched to a gene; V was cut back by 4 bases and J by 6 bases. CDR3 nucleotides: TGCGCCAGCAGTGGGTCAGGGGGCGCCGAGCAGTACTTC. It is translated as CASSGSGGAEQYF.

The chain couples TRBV15 to TRBJ2-1, with 7 nucleotides matching TRBD2. Looked up from germline, CDR1 is LNHNV and CDR2 is YYDKDF (reference sequence). V was clipped by 0 bases and J by 0 bases; unmatched bases: 8. This CDR3 has 18 amino acids. In DNA form, the CDR3 reads TGTGCCACCAGCAGAGATTACCAGGGACTAAACTCCTACAATGAGCAGTTCTTC. Amino acid sequence: CATSRDYQGLNSYNEQFF. Full variable domain (outside the CDR3, taken from reference TRBV15 and TRBJ2-1): DAMVIQNPRYQVTQFGKPVTLSCSQTLNHNVMYWYQQKSSQAPKLLFHYYDKDFNNEADTPDNFQSRRPNTSFCFLDIRSPGLGDTAMYLCATSRDYQGLNSYNEQFFGPGTRLTVL.

The rearrangement uses TRBV25-1 and TRBJ1-1; D not resolved. The CDR3 runs to 13 residues. Trimming stripped 7 bases from V and 1 base from J, with 10 bases between. The germline V gene encodes CDR1 MGHDK and CDR2 SYGVNS. The CDR3: CASTGSSNTEAFF. In DNA, the CDR3 is TGTGCCAGCACAGGCAGCTCGAACACTGAAGCTTTCTTT.